This T cell receptor beta chain was obtained from a study of cytomegalovirus exposure and HLA in healthy donors. Study-level findings and limits: About 87% or about 30% of the time was how often most TCR beta V segments were productive, according to an earlier analysis. Likely technical artifact: a cluster of highly shared sequence variants. A later analysis reportedly identified an Asian-associated ancestry cluster as carrying fewer N-insertions than the approximately 640-donor mean.

PCR was performed using 60 Vbeta and 13 Jbeta primers. Sequencing used immunoSEQ multiplex PCR; TCRdb keeps in-frame clones, though not all of them. This table lists approximately 150,000 clones. As regards this clone: The target antigen is unknown.

Healthy people donating bone marrow made up the donors. This clonotype originated in a woman younger than 30 in good health and CMV-seronegative. The specimen sequenced was PBMCs.

The CDR3 spells CASSFSGQDTDTQYF. The CDR3 DNA reads TGTGCCAGCAGCTTCTCAGGTCAGGACACAGATACGCAGTATTTT. The chain recombines TRBV13 with TRBJ2-3; D uncertain. The CDR3 is 15 amino acids. V dropped 3 bases and J dropped 2 bases, with 12 bases sitting between them. From germline, CDR1 is PRHDT and CDR2 FYEKMQ (reference sequence). Supplemented by reference TRBV13 and TRBJ2-3, the full variable domain reads AAGVIQSPRHLIKEKRETATLKCYPIPRHDTVYWYQQGPGQDPQFLISFYEKMQSDKGSIPDRFSAQQFSDYHSELNMSSLELGDSALYFCASSFSGQDTDTQYFGPGTRLTVL.